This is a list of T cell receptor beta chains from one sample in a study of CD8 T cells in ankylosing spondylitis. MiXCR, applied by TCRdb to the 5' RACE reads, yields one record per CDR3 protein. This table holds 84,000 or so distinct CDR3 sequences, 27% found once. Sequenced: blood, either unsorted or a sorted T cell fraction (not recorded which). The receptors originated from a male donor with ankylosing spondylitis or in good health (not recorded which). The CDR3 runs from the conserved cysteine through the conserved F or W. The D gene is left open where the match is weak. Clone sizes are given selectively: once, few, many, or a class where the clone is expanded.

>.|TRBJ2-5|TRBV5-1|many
CASSLGLGRASRETQYF
TGCGCCAGCAGCCTTGGCCTAGGAAGGGCTAGTCGAGAGACCCAGTACTTC
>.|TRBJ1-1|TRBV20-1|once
CSARVPGNTEAFF
TGCAGTGCTAGAGTCCCAGGGAACACTGAAGCTTTCTTT
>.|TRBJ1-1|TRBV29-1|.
CSVAVQTNTEAFF
TGCAGCGTTGCGGTTCAGACGAACACTGAAGCTTTCTTT
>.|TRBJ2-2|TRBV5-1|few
CASSLVLVGTGELFF
TGCGCCAGCAGCTTGGTGTTGGTGGGCACCGGGGAGCTGTTTTTT
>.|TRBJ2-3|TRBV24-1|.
CATSFGQYTDTQYF
TGTGCCACCAGTTTCGGACAGTACACAGATACGCAGTATTTT
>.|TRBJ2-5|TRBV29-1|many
CSVRRETQYF
TGCAGCGTTAGGCGAGAGACCCAGTACTTC
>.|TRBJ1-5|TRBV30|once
CAWSGGGNQPQHF
TGTGCCTGGAGTGGAGGGGGCAATCAGCCCCAGCATTTT
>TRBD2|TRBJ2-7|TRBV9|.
CASSLISGAGEQYF
TGTGCCAGCAGCCTTATAAGCGGGGCGGGCGAGCAGTACTTC
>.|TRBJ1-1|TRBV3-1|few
CASSQEVEGDAFF
TGTGCCAGCAGCCAAGAGGTTGAGGGGGACGCTTTCTTT
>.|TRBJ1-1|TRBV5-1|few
CASSLARDSSTEAFF
TGCGCCAGCAGCTTGGCGCGTGACAGCTCAACTGAAGCTTTCTTT
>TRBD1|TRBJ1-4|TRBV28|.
CASSEDREDNEKLFF
TGTGCCAGCAGTGAAGACAGGGAAGATAATGAAAAACTGTTTTTT
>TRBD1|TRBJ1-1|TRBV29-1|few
CSVQVRGQGRFEGAFF
TGCAGCGTTCAGGTGCGTGGACAGGGACGGTTTGAGGGAGCTTTCTTT
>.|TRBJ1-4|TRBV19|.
CASSAGLGELFF
TGTGCCAGTAGTGCCGGTCTTGGGGAACTGTTTTTT
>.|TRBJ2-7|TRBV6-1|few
CASTGRGSYEQYF
TGTGCCAGCACCGGACGAGGGTCCTACGAGCAGTACTTC
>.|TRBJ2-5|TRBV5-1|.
CASSLRPGVSVETQYF
TGCGCCAGCAGCTTGAGGCCAGGGGTGTCTGTTGAGACCCAGTACTTC
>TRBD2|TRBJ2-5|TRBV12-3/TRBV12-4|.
CASSPGTSGRGYQETQYF
TGTGCCAGCAGCCCCGGGACTAGCGGGAGGGGGTACCAAGAGACCCAGTACTTC
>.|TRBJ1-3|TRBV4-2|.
CASSQDVGDSGNTIYF
TGTGCCAGCAGCCAAGATGTGGGGGACTCTGGGAACACCATATATTTT
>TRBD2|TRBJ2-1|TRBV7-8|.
CASSLAGTSGRNEQFF
TGTGCCAGCAGCTTAGCCGGGACTAGCGGGAGAAATGAGCAGTTCTTC
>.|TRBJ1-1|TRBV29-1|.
CSVEDVSPGRSEAFF
TGCAGCGTTGAAGATGTGAGTCCGGGCCGGAGTGAAGCTTTCTTT
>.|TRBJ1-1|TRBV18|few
CASSPPQVRIGVLF
TGTGCCAGCTCACCACCGCAAGTCCGGATAGGGGTCCTGTTT
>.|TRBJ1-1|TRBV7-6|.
CASSLNRVVTEAFF
TGTGCCAGCAGCTTAAACAGGGTCGTCACTGAAGCTTTCTTT
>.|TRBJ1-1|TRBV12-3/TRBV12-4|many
CASTLSGASAEAFF
TGTGCCAGCACCCTCTCCGGGGCCTCGGCTGAAGCTTTCTTT
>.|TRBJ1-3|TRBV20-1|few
CSACQSWAGNTIYF
TGCAGTGCTTGCCAGAGCTGGGCTGGAAACACCATATATTTT
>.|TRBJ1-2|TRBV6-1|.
CASNGDGPYYGYTF
TGTGCCAGCAACGGGGACGGACCATACTATGGCTACACCTTC
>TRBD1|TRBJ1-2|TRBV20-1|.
CRFPGQSNFGGYTF
TGCAGATTTCCGGGACAGTCAAACTTTGGAGGCTACACCTTC
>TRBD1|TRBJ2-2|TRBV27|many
CASSGSTGGPRRPGELFF
TGTGCCAGCAGTGGTTCGACAGGGGGCCCGAGGAGGCCCGGGGAGCTGTTTTTT